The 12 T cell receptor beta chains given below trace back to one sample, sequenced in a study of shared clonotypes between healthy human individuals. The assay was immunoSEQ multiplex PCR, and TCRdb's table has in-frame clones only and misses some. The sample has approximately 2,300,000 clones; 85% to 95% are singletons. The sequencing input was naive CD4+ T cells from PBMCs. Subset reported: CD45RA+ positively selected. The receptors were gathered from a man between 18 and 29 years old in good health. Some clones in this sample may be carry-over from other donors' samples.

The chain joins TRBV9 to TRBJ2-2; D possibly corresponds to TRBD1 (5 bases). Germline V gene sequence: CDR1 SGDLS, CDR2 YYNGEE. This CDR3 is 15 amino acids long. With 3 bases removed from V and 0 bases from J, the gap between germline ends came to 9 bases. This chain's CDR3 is CASSERQTNTGELFF. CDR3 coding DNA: TGTGCCAGCAGCGAGCGACAGACGAACACCGGGGAGCTGTTTTTT.

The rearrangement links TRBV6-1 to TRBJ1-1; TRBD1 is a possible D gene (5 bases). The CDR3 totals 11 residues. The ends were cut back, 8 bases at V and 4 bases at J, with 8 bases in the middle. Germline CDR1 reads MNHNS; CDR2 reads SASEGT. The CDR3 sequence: CASLGVTEAFF. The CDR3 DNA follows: TGTGCCAGCCTGGGGGTCACTGAAGCTTTCTTT.

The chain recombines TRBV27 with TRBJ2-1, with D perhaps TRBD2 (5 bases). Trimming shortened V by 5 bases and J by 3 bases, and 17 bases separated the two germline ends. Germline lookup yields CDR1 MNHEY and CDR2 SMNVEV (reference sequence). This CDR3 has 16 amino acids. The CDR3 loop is CASSLLRSAGYNEQFF. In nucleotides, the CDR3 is TGTGCCAGCAGTCTCCTAAGGAGTGCGGGCTACAATGAGCAGTTCTTC.

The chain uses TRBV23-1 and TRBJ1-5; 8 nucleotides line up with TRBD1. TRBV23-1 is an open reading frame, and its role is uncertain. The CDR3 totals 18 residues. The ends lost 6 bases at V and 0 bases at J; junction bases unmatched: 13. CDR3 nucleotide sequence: TGCGCCAGCAGCCCACAGGGGGGAGAAGGTCATAGCAATCAGCCCCAGCATTTT. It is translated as CASSPQGGEGHSNQPQHF.

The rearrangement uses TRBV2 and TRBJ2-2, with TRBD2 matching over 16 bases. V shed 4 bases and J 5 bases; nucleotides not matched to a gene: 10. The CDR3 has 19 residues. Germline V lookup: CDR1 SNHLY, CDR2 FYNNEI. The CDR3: CASSGGTSGRDVWTGELFF. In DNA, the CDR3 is TGTGCCAGCAGTGGGGGGACTAGCGGGAGGGATGTATGGACCGGGGAGCTGTTTTTT.

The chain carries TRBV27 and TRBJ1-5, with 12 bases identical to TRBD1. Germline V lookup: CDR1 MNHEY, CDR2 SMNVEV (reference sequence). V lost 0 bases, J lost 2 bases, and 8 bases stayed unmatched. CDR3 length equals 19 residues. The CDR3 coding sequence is TGTGCCAGCAGTTTATCCGGGACAGGGGGCTATGGAGGCAATCAGCCCCAGCATTTT. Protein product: CASSLSGTGGYGGNQPQHF.

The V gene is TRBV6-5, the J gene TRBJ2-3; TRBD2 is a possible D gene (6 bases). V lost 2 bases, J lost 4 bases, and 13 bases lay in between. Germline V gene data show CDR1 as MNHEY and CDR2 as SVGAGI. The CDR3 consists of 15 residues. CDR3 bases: TGTGCCAGCAGTTACGGCGGGGACTTCTCAGATACGCAGTATTTT. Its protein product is CASSYGGDFSDTQYF.

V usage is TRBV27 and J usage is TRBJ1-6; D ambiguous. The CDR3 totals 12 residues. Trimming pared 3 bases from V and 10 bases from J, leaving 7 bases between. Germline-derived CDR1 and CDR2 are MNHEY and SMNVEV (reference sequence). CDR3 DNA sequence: TGTGCCAGCAGTTTTGTTCGGTCACCCCTCCACTTT. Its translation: CASSFVRSPLHF.

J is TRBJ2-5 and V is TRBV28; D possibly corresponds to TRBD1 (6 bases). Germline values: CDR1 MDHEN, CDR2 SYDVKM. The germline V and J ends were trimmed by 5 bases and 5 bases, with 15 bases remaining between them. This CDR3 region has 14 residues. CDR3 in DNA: TGTGCCAGCAGTGGAACAGGGACCCCCGAGACCCAGTACTTC. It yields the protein CASSGTGTPETQYF.

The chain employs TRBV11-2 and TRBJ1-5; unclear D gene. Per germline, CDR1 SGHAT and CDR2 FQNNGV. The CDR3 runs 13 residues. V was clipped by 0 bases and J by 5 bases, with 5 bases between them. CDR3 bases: TGTGCCAGCAGCTTAGACCCGGATCAGCCCCAGCATTTT. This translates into CASSLDPDQPQHF.

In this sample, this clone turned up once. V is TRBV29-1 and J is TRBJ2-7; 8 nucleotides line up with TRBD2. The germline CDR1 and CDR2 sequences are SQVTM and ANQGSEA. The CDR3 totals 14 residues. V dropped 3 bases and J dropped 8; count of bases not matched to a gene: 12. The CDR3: CSVEIGLAATKQYF. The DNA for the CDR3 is TGCAGCGTTGAGATTGGACTAGCAGCTACGAAGCAGTACTTC.

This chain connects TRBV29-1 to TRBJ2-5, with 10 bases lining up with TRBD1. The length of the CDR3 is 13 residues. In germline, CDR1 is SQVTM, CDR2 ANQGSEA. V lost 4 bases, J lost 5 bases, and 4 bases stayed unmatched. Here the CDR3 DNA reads TGCAGCGTTGGGGACAGGGGTCCTGAGACCCAGTACTTC. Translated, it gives CSVGDRGPETQYF.